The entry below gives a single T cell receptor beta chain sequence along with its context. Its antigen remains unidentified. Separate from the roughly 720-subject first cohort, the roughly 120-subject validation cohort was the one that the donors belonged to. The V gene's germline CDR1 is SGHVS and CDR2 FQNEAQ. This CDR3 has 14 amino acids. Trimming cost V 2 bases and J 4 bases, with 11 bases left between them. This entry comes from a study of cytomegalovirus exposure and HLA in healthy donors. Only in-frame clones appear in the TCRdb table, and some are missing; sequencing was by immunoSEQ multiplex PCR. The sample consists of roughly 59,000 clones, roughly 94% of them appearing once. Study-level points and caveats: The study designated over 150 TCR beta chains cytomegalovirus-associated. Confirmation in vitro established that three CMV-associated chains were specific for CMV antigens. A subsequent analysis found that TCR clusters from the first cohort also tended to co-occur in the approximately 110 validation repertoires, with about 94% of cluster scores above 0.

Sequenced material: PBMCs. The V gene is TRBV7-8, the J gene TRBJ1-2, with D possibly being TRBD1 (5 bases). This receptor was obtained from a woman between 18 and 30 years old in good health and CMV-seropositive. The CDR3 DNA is TGTGCCAGCAGCTTAAGCAGGGATTCCTATGGCTACACCTTC. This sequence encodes CASSLSRDSYGYTF.